Included here is one T cell receptor beta chain sequence, with context. Antigen: not known. This sample was taken from a study of post-analysis software for immune sequencing data. The CDR3 consists of 11 residues. V was shortened by 1 base and J by 14 bases, with 11 bases between the two germline ends. The library was made from cDNA and included unique molecular identifiers. Input of roughly 0.9 to 11 million T cells yielded roughly 0.5 million cDNA molecules. MiXCR, run by TCRdb on the PCR reads, gives a single entry per CDR3 protein. The table lists just over 250,000 distinct CDR3 sequences, approximately 34% of them singletons. Regarding the study as a whole: Patients showed TRBV5-6, TRBV5-1 and TRBV20-1 among five TRBV segments more frequent than in controls. The study found significantly lower normalized Chao1 diversity in multiple sclerosis patients than in controls.

J is TRBJ1-1 and V is TRBV12-3 or TRBV12-4; D perhaps matches TRBD1 (5 bases). This TCR was sampled from a girl aged 5-17 years with multiple sclerosis. Sequences were obtained from blood. The DNA of the CDR3 is TGTGCCAGCAGTTTAGTAGGACGGGACTTCTTT. This gives the protein CASSLVGRDFF.